This TCR beta chain was profiled in a study of PD-1 blockade in mismatch repair-deficient tumors. Germline CDR1 SGDLS, CDR2 YYNGEE. Trimming cost V 2 bases and J 3 bases, with 14 bases left between them. The CDR3 totals 16 residues. PCR or immunohistochemistry showed mismatch repair deficiency in every enrolled patient. Study-level points and caveats: After pembrolizumab, tumor-resident clones rose rapidly, then generally contracted before radiologic responses.

Data came from immunoSEQ multiplex PCR; TCRdb stores just in-frame clones and leaves some out. The repertoire holds roughly 79,000 clones, with approximately 78% as singletons. A word on this clone: Antigen unknown.

Sequencing used peripheral blood, obtained 44 weeks after starting pembrolizumab. This receptor was obtained from an adult with mismatch repair-deficient cancer. The chain is built from TRBV9 and TRBJ2-2; D gene unclear. This chain's CDR3 is CASSVGTASHTGELFF. The CDR3 DNA follows: TGTGCCAGCAGCGTGGGTACCGCTAGTCACACCGGGGAGCTGTTTTTT.